What follows are 32 T cell receptor beta chains derived from one specimen sequenced in a study of CD8+CD57+ T cells in acquired aplastic anemia. All sequencing subjects had displayed CD8+CD57+ cell expansion on flow cytometry. TCR beta VDJ and CDR3 profiling used genomic DNA as template. Via MiXCR, TCRdb re-called the reads, giving one row per CDR3 protein. This sample yields about 290,000 distinct CDR3 sequences, of which 56% are seen a single time; roughly 1.2% belongs to the top ten. The sequenced sample was sorted CD4+, CD8+, or CD8+CD57+ T cells (not recorded which) from PBMCs. The receptors derive from a human donor with aplastic anemia.

Written as DNA, the CDR3 is TGTGCCAGCAGTTACAATGAGCAGTTCTTC. Protein sequence: CASSYNEQFF. The chain employs TRBV6-6 and TRBJ2-1; D is uncertain. Germline V gene data show CDR1 as MNHNY and CDR2 as SVGAGI (reference sequence). V was trimmed by 2 bases and J by 7 bases, leaving 0 bases between them. This CDR3 has 10 amino acids.

The gene calls are TRBV20-1 and TRBJ2-5, with 9 bases that match TRBD2. This CDR3 comprises 15 residues. Germline CDR1 is DFQATT and CDR2 is SNEGSKA (reference sequence). The ends lost 3 bases at V and 0 bases at J; junction bases unmatched: 5. This chain's CDR3 is CSARGIAGDQETQYF. The CDR3 nucleotides are TGCAGTGCTAGGGGGATAGCGGGGGACCAAGAGACCCAGTACTTC.

The gene calls are TRBV7-8 and TRBJ1-2; D might be TRBD1 (6 bases). From germline, CDR1 is SGHVS and CDR2 FQNEAQ. Trimming stripped 6 bases from V and 7 bases from J, with 12 bases between. The CDR3 is 12 amino acids. CDR3 region: CASRVGAGGYTF. In DNA, the CDR3 is TGTGCCAGCAGGGTGGGGGCTGGTGGCTACACCTTC.

The rearrangement joins TRBV7-3 to TRBJ2-5; 12 bases are a match to TRBD2. Germline CDR1 and CDR2: SGHTA and FQGTGA. J lost 7 bases, V lost 5 bases, and 11 bases had no gene match. The CDR3 spans 16 residues. The CDR3 region has the DNA TGTGCCAGCAGCACGACTAGCGGGAGAGAGGGGGGGACCCAGTACTTC. It yields the protein CASSTTSGREGGTQYF.

The rearrangement joins TRBV5-5 to TRBJ1-3; D is ambiguous. V lost 2 bases to trimming and J lost 0 bases, with 21 bases between them. The CDR3 is 19 amino acids. Looked up from germline, CDR1 is SGHKS and CDR2 is YYEKEE (reference sequence). The CDR3 region is CASSLYHQEGPASGNTIYF. The CDR3 nucleotides are TGTGCCAGCAGCTTATATCATCAGGAGGGTCCCGCCTCTGGAAACACCATATATTTT.

Only a few counts were recorded for this clonotype. A much larger clonotype is one base distant, so this may be a read error. This chain links TRBV6-5 with TRBJ2-7; possible D gene TRBD1, 6 bases. The CDR3 contains 15 residues. Trimming took 6 bases from V and 2 from J, leaving 17 bases between them. Germline V lookup: CDR1 MNHEY, CDR2 SVGAGI. CDR3 DNA: TGTGCCAGCAGGTATGGACAGACGCTTACCTACGAGCAGTACTTC. The encoded protein is CASRYGQTLTYEQYF.

This clonotype was counted many times. The CDR3 protein is CASSIVRTGGSNQPQHF. CDR3 DNA: TGTGCCAGTAGTATAGTTCGGACAGGGGGTTCCAATCAGCCCCAGCATTTT. V gene TRBV19 combines with J gene TRBJ1-5, with TRBD1 matching 10 bases. The V gene's germline CDR1 is LNHDA and CDR2 SQIVND (reference sequence). The CDR3 contains 17 residues. The V gene end was trimmed by 1 base and the J gene end by 3 bases; junction bases not matched to a gene: 6.

This clonotype was seen a few times. The chain joins TRBV2 to TRBJ1-6; no definite D call. Looked up from germline, CDR1 is SNHLY and CDR2 is FYNNEI. There are 14 residues in the CDR3. V lost 1 base, J lost 8 bases, and 9 bases lay in between. The CDR3 region is CASSEGLDYSPLHF. Written as DNA, the CDR3 is TGTGCCAGCAGTGAAGGTCTGGATTATTCACCCCTCCACTTT.

This chain uses TRBV19 with TRBJ2-2, with 8 bases aligning to TRBD1. CDR1 is LNHDA, CDR2 SQIVND, per germline (reference sequence). The junction had 8 bases not matched to a gene; V was cut back by 10 bases and J by 1 base. This CDR3 is built from 15 residues. Here the CDR3 DNA reads TGTGCCACCGACAGGGGCAGGAAGAACACCGGGGAGCTGTTTTTT. Amino acids: CATDRGRKNTGELFF.

This clonotype was observed a handful of times. The chain uses TRBV7-6 and TRBJ2-7, with D possibly being TRBD2 (5 bases). Trimming pared 5 bases from V and 3 bases from J, leaving 14 bases between. Germline CDR1 SGHVS, CDR2 FNYEAQ. This CDR3 is built from 14 residues. This CDR3 is CASSENGGGYEQYF. The CDR3 DNA sequence: TGTGCCAGCAGCGAAAACGGAGGAGGCTACGAGCAGTACTTC.

This clonotype has just a few counts. This chain links TRBV10-1 with TRBJ1-2; no clear D. Trimming removed 3 bases at V and 2 bases at J, with 4 bases between. The CDR3 totals 12 residues. Germline V gives CDR1 WNHNN, CDR2 SYGVQD (reference sequence). In DNA, the CDR3 is TGCGCCAGCAGTGACCTCAACTATGGCTACACCTTC. Translated, it gives CASSDLNYGYTF.

This clonotype was seen repeatedly, ten times or more. This chain connects TRBV14 to TRBJ2-3; TRBD2 aligns across 10 bases. Trimming took 7 bases from V and 1 from J; bases not matched to a gene: 8. The CDR3 length is 16 residues. Germline loops: CDR1 SGHDN, CDR2 FVKESK. As DNA, the CDR3 is TGTGCCAGCACCCCTCTCGGGACTAGCGGCACAGATACGCAGTATTTT. As protein: CASTPLGTSGTDTQYF.

The DNA of the CDR3 is TGCAGTGCTAGAGATCCGGGGACGGGGGGCTGGGACTATGGCTACACCTTC. It specifies CSARDPGTGGWDYGYTF. The V gene is TRBV20-1, the J gene TRBJ1-2; weak D call: TRBD1 (6 bases). The germline V gene encodes CDR1 DFQATT and CDR2 SNEGSKA (reference sequence). The V end lost 0 bases, the J end lost 3 bases, and 20 bases lay between the germline ends. The CDR3 has 17 amino acids.

A word on this clonotype: One end of the junction fails to match germline, which may point to a read error. The CDR3 here is CASGTGDF. CDR3 nucleotide sequence: TGTGCCAGCGGGACAGGGGACTTC. The chain combines TRBV6-6 with TRBJ2-5; 10 bases agree with TRBD1. There are 8 residues in the CDR3. From germline, CDR1 is MNHNY and CDR2 SVGAGI (reference sequence).

V and J are TRBV20-1 and TRBJ1-5, with D perhaps matching TRBD1 (6 bases). V lost 3 bases, J lost 0 bases, and 15 bases lay in between. The CDR3 loop spans 16 amino acids. CDR1 is DFQATT and CDR2 is SNEGSKA in the germline V gene (reference sequence). This CDR3 reads CSASSGTQYSNQPQHF. The CDR3, as DNA: TGCAGTGCTAGTAGCGGGACACAATATAGCAATCAGCCCCAGCATTTT.

In its sample, this clonotype was seen once. The missing conserved phenylalanine or tryptophan at the end of this CDR3 makes a read error likely. This chain links TRBV5-6 with TRBJ2-3; no definite D call. V gave up 4 bases and J gave up 2 bases, with 14 bases separating them. This CDR3 region has 15 residues. Germline V gives CDR1 SGHDT, CDR2 YYEEEE. CDR3 region: CASSPAGSTTDTQYL. In nucleotides, the CDR3 is TGTGCCAGCAGCCCGGCTGGATCGACCACAGATACGCAGTATCTT.

The chain links TRBV6-5 to TRBJ2-1; 13 bases line up with TRBD2. With V trimmed by 5 bases and J by 7 bases, 8 bases remained unmatched. This CDR3 has 16 residues. The germline V gene has CDR1 MNHEY and CDR2 SVGAGI. The CDR3 loop reads CASSDAGLAGDNEQFF. For the CDR3, the DNA is TGTGCCAGCAGTGACGCTGGACTAGCGGGAGATAATGAGCAGTTCTTC.

The count of this clonotype is one. The J gene is TRBJ2-7, the V gene TRBV6-2 or TRBV6-3; D possibly corresponds to TRBD2 (6 bases). The CDR3 runs 12 residues. Germline V CDR1 and CDR2: MNHEY, SVGEGT. V gave up 10 bases and J gave up 0 bases, with 10 bases separating them. The CDR3 sequence is CATTGSSYEQYF. The CDR3, as DNA: TGTGCCACGACCGGGAGCTCCTACGAGCAGTACTTC.

The rearrangement uses TRBV10-3 and TRBJ2-5; 9 bases are a match to TRBD2. The germline CDR1 and CDR2 sequences are ENHRY and SYGVKD. CDR3 length: 16 amino acids. V dropped 4 bases and J dropped 1; count of bases not matched to a gene: 7. The CDR3 nucleotides read TGTGCCATCAGTGGGTCGTTTAGCGGGGGCCAAGAGACCCAGTACTTC. Its translation is CAISGSFSGGQETQYF.

This clonotype was observed at least ten times. CDR3 sequence: CASSPYGGRKDTQYF. The CDR3 nucleotides are TGTGCCAGCAGCCCTTACGGGGGGCGGAAAGATACGCAGTATTTT. The chain has TRBV3-1 and TRBJ2-3, with D maybe TRBD2 (7 bases). V was trimmed by 4 bases and J by 5 bases, leaving 16 bases between them. This CDR3 is built from 15 residues. Germline V gene lookup returns CDR1 LGHDT and CDR2 YNNKEL (reference sequence).

V is TRBV20-1 and J is TRBJ2-3, with 9 bases aligning to TRBD2. The CDR3 contains 15 residues. With V trimmed by 0 bases and J by 3 bases, 4 bases remained unmatched. Germline V gene sequence: CDR1 DFQATT, CDR2 SNEGSKA (reference sequence). For the CDR3, the DNA is TGCAGTGCTAGAGATAATGCGGGGGGGACAGATACGCAGTATTTT. Protein: CSARDNAGGTDTQYF.

The chain links TRBV20-1 to TRBJ1-2; no clear D. The CDR3 runs 12 residues. Trimming pared 7 bases from V and 1 base from J, leaving 10 bases between. Looked up from germline, CDR1 is DFQATT and CDR2 is SNEGSKA (reference sequence). The CDR3 spells CSGGVGNYGYTF. The CDR3, as DNA: TGCAGTGGTGGGGTGGGTAACTATGGCTACACCTTC.

This chain uses TRBV24-1 with TRBJ2-1; 7 bases align to TRBD1. Germline CDR1 and CDR2: KGHDR and SFDVKD. The CDR3 covers 16 residues. The V and J ends lost 3 bases and 6 bases, in that order; junction bases with no gene match: 10. The CDR3 bases are TGTGCCACCAGTGATCGGACAGGCGTCGGGATCAATGAGCAGTTCTTC. It encodes CATSDRTGVGINEQFF.

This clonotype turned up a few times. V is TRBV30 and J is TRBJ2-5; D uncertain. V was clipped by 3 bases and J by 5 bases, with 10 bases between them. The germline gives CDR1 GTSNPN, CDR2 SVGIG (reference sequence). The CDR3 has 12 residues. Here the CDR3 reads CAWSLTGETQYF. CDR3 sequence (DNA): TGTGCCTGGAGCCTCACTGGGGAGACCCAGTACTTC.

The rearrangement uses TRBV29-1 and TRBJ2-2; TRBD2 matches at 14 bases. CDR1 is SQVTM, CDR2 ANQGSEA, per germline. This CDR3 contains 15 residues. V was clipped by 4 bases and J by 7 bases; unmatched bases: 5. CDR3 protein: CSVGLAGGPGGELFF. In DNA form, the CDR3 reads TGCAGCGTTGGACTAGCGGGGGGGCCTGGCGGGGAGCTGTTTTTT.

The chain employs TRBV10-2 and TRBJ1-2, with D maybe TRBD1 (6 bases). From germline, CDR1 is WSHSY and CDR2 SAAADI. V lost 7 bases to trimming and J lost 3 bases, with 21 bases between them. This CDR3 comprises 16 residues. The CDR3 DNA sequence: TGCGCCAGCAATACTAGGCGGGGGCTCATGGACTATGGCTACACCTTC. Its protein product is CASNTRRGLMDYGYTF.

This clonotype showed up many times. V usage is TRBV6-1 and J usage is TRBJ2-1; 8 nucleotides align to TRBD2. After removal of 7 bases from V and 0 bases from J, the junction contained 2 bases not matched to a gene. The CDR3 consists of 14 residues. Germline lookup yields CDR1 MNHNS and CDR2 SASEGT. CDR3 DNA: TGTGCCAGCACTAGCGGGCACTCCTACAATGAGCAGTTCTTC. This sequence encodes CASTSGHSYNEQFF.

The V and J genes are TRBV6-5 and TRBJ2-3; 11 bases agree with TRBD2. V lost 0 bases and J lost 0; bases outside the gene matches: 11. The length of the CDR3 is 20 residues. Germline CDR1 is MNHEY and CDR2 is SVGAGI. CDR3 nucleotide sequence: TGTGCCAGCAGTTACTCCCCACCGCGGGGACTAGCGGAAAGCACAGATACGCAGTATTTT. Protein product: CASSYSPPRGLAESTDTQYF.

The chain uses TRBV7-6 and TRBJ1-4; possibly TRBD1 for D (6 bases). The CDR3 has 13 amino acids. Germline loops: CDR1 SGHVS, CDR2 FNYEAQ. Trimming shortened V by 5 bases and J by 11 bases, and 15 bases separated the two germline ends. In nucleotides, the CDR3 is TGTGCCAGCAGCCTGAAACAGGGTGACAAACTGTTTTTT. This sequence encodes CASSLKQGDKLFF.

This clonotype came up many times. V usage is TRBV20-1 and J usage is TRBJ2-1; 11 bases are a match to TRBD2. Germline-derived CDR1 and CDR2 are DFQATT and SNEGSKA (reference sequence). The CDR3 consists of 14 residues. V shed 1 base, J shed 12 bases, and the junction held 8 bases outside the gene matches. CDR3 sequence reads: CSARGLAGIHGQFF. The CDR3 nucleotides read TGCAGTGCTAGAGGACTAGCGGGAATTCATGGGCAGTTCTTC.

This clonotype was observed a few times. V is TRBV24-1 and J is TRBJ1-2, with TRBD1 matching over 7 bases. The germline V gene encodes CDR1 KGHDR and CDR2 SFDVKD. The J segment lost 1 base and the V segment lost 6 bases, leaving 10 bases of the junction unmatched. The CDR3 is made up of 16 amino acids. The CDR3 DNA is TGTGCCACCAGTCCCGGGACAGATATCTTTAACTATGGCTACACCTTC. It yields the protein CATSPGTDIFNYGYTF.

The genes are TRBV2 and TRBJ2-5, with 9 bases fitting TRBD2. Germline V lookup: CDR1 SNHLY, CDR2 FYNNEI. V lost 4 bases to trimming and J lost 8 bases; unmatched junction nucleotides: 5. This CDR3 has 13 residues. The CDR3 DNA is TGTGCCAGCAGTGCGGGACTAGCCGTTACCCAGTACTTC. Translation gives CASSAGLAVTQYF.